Listed below are T cell receptor beta chains from one sample, sequenced in a study of human T cells and chemical hapten exposure. TCRdb re-analysed the RACE reads in MiXCR, keeping a single row per CDR3 protein. The sample consists of 100,000 to 150,000 distinct CDR3 sequences, 11% of them appearing once. The sample was whole blood, taken in connection with sensitization to the hapten diphenylcyclopropenone (DPC). The source of these receptors is a woman aged 50 to 60 with alopecia areata. Some clones in this sample may be carry-over from other donors' samples. Each CDR3 is given with its conserved first and last residue. D genes are given only for firm matches. Clone size, where shown, is once, few, many, or a class for clones that have expanded.

clone size | D gene | J gene | V gene | CDR3 protein | CDR3 DNA
- | TRBD2 | TRBJ2-3 | TRBV6-1 | CASSLLAGGPDTQYF | TGTGCCAGCAGTCTACTAGCGGGGGGCCCAGATACGCAGTATTTT
- | - | TRBJ2-5 | TRBV29-1 | CSVYHLTWYQETQYF | TGCAGCGTTTACCATTTGACTTGGTACCAAGAGACCCAGTACTTC
few | - | TRBJ1-2 | TRBV20-1 | CSAGPEGYTF | TGCAGTGCGGGACCTGAAGGCTACACCTTC
- | - | TRBJ2-1 | TRBV11-2 | CASSPTGNEQFF | TGTGCCAGCAGCCCTACAGGCAATGAGCAGTTCTTC
- | TRBD1 | TRBJ2-1 | TRBV18 | CASSPRGRESYNEQFF | TGTGCCAGCTCACCAAGGGGGCGAGAGTCCTACAATGAGCAGTTCTTC
few | TRBD2 | TRBJ2-2 | TRBV11-2 | CASSPLGGGAGTGELFF | TGTGCCAGCAGCCCGCTGGGCGGGGGGGCCGGAACCGGGGAGCTGTTTTTT
few | TRBD1 | TRBJ2-5 | TRBV9 | CASSVRQGRQETQYF | TGTGCCAGCAGCGTACGACAGGGGAGGCAAGAGACCCAGTACTTC
many | TRBD1 | TRBJ2-6 | TRBV12-3/TRBV12-4 | CASSENRGPGANVLTF | TGTGCCAGCAGTGAGAACAGGGGGCCAGGGGCCAACGTCCTGACTTTC
- | - | TRBJ2-1 | TRBV20-1 | CSASSGSRYNEQFF | TGCAGTGCTAGTTCGGGTAGCAGGTACAATGAGCAGTTCTTC
many | - | TRBJ1-1 | TRBV18 | CASSPPQVFDTEAFF | TGTGCCAGCTCACCCCCCCAGGTATTCGACACTGAAGCTTTCTTT
few | - | TRBJ2-6 | TRBV27 | CATKRSGANVLTF | TGTGCCACTAAACGCTCTGGGGCCAACGTCCTGACTTTC
few | - | TRBJ1-4 | TRBV2 | CASHGGREKLFF | TGTGCCAGTCATGGGGGAAGGGAAAAACTGTTTTTT
few | - | TRBJ1-4 | TRBV6-5 | CASSQGDEKLFF | TGTGCCAGCTCACAGGGTGATGAAAAACTGTTTTTT
many | - | TRBJ2-7 | TRBV7-2 | CASNRPTYEQYF | TGTGCCAGCAATCGACCCACTTACGAGCAGTACTTC
few | - | TRBJ2-3 | TRBV20-1 | CSARDSRALTDTQYF | TGCAGTGCTAGAGACTCCCGGGCCCTGACAGATACGCAGTATTTT
many | TRBD1 | TRBJ2-7 | TRBV6-5 | CASTQGATREQYF | TGTGCCAGCACGCAGGGGGCGACCCGCGAGCAGTACTTC
- | TRBD1 | TRBJ1-1 | TRBV10-2 | CASSDWTGLSTEAFF | TGCGCCAGCAGTGATTGGACAGGCTTGAGTACCGAAGCTTTCTTT
- | - | TRBJ1-1 | TRBV10-1 | CASSGLNTEAFF | TGCGCCAGCAGTGGATTGAACACTGAAGCTTTCTTT
- | - | TRBJ2-3 | TRBV12-3/TRBV12-4 | CASSSGTQYF | TGTGCCAGCAGTTCGGGTACGCAGTATTTT
few | - | TRBJ2-5 | TRBV2 | CAGRPGHQETQYF | TGTGCCGGGCGACCGGGACATCAAGAGACCCAGTACTTC
- | TRBD2 | TRBJ2-1 | TRBV6-2/TRBV6-3 | CASSASGYRGNEQFF | TGTGCCAGTTCGGCTAGCGGTTACCGGGGCAATGAGCAGTTCTTC
few | - | TRBJ1-2 | TRBV2 | CASSRGAGGYTF | TGTGCCAGCAGTCGCGGGGCAGGAGGCTACACCTTC
- | - | TRBJ2-1 | TRBV6-5 | CASSYPPGWGSYNEQFF | TGTGCCAGCAGTTACCCCCCGGGGTGGGGCTCCTACAATGAGCAGTTCTTC
- | TRBD2 | TRBJ2-1 | TRBV6-5 | CASSLQGSGGANEQFF | TGTGCCAGCAGCCTTCAAGGTAGCGGGGGGGCCAATGAGCAGTTCTTC
- | - | TRBJ1-1 | TRBV27 | CASSSNSMNTGAFF | TGTGCCAGCAGTTCAAACAGTATGAACACTGGAGCTTTCTTT
few | - | TRBJ1-1 | TRBV28 | CASSPPWTSNTEAFF | TGTGCCAGCAGTCCGCCGTGGACATCGAACACTGAAGCTTTCTTT
few | - | TRBJ2-7 | TRBV10-1 | CASSEGDGLSYEQYF | TGCGCCAGCAGTGAAGGCGACGGCCTCTCCTACGAGCAGTACTTC
few | TRBD1 | TRBJ2-2 | TRBV20-1 | CSARGKGGSYTGELFF | TGCAGTGCTAGAGGGAAAGGGGGCAGTTACACCGGGGAGCTGTTTTTT
- | - | TRBJ2-7 | TRBV20-1 | CSARGGSDEQYF | TGCAGTGCTAGAGGGGGTTCCGACGAGCAGTACTTC
few | TRBD1 | TRBJ1-4 | TRBV28 | CASSLFQGANEKLFF | TGTGCCAGCAGTTTATTCCAGGGGGCTAATGAAAAACTGTTTTTT
few | - | TRBJ2-7 | TRBV2 | CASSFGRTYEQYF | TGTGCCAGCAGTTTTGGAAGGACCTACGAGCAGTACTTC
few | - | TRBJ1-1 | TRBV2 | CASSEGDEAFF | TGTGCCAGCAGTGAAGGTGACGAAGCTTTCTTT
- | - | TRBJ2-3 | TRBV9 | CASSVEGGSGTDTQYF | TGTGCCAGCAGCGTAGAAGGGGGATCCGGCACAGATACGCAGTATTTT
few | - | TRBJ1-5 | TRBV6-4 | CASSRRCQPQHF | TGTGCCAGCAGTAGAAGGTGTCAGCCCCAGCATTTT
- | - | TRBJ2-3 | TRBV27 | CASRSPSSSTDTQYF | TGTGCCAGCCGATCTCCGAGCTCTAGCACAGATACGCAGTATTTT
few | TRBD2 | TRBJ2-3 | TRBV7-2 | CASSMGLAGGYPTDTQYF | TGTGCCAGCAGCATGGGACTAGCGGGGGGGTACCCCACAGATACGCAGTATTTT
many | - | TRBJ2-5 | TRBV7-2 | CASSPPAGANWGTQYF | TGTGCCAGCAGCCCCCCCGCGGGGGCTAACTGGGGGACCCAGTACTTC
- | - | TRBJ1-3 | TRBV20-1 | CSASPSGAGNTIYF | TGCAGTGCTAGCCCCTCCGGGGCCGGAAACACCATATATTTT
- | - | TRBJ2-3 | TRBV5-4 | CASSLDLVKSDTQYF | TGTGCCAGCAGCTTGGATTTAGTAAAGTCAGATACGCAGTATTTT
few | TRBD1 | TRBJ1-1 | TRBV9 | CASSLRDRGFEAFF | TGTGCCAGCAGCCTCCGGGACAGGGGATTTGAAGCTTTCTTT
many | - | TRBJ2-5 | TRBV9 | CASSPGFETQYF | TGTGCCAGCAGCCCCGGGTTCGAGACCCAGTACTTC
many | - | TRBJ2-1 | TRBV6-5 | CASSYSPRGHNEQFF | TGTGCCAGCAGTTACTCTCCGAGGGGTCACAATGAGCAGTTCTTC
- | - | TRBJ2-5 | TRBV29-1 | CSGSRGNQETQYF | TGCAGCGGCAGTCGAGGGAACCAAGAGACCCAGTACTTC
- | - | TRBJ2-1 | TRBV12-3/TRBV12-4 | CASSENVEQFF | TGTGCCAGCAGTGAAAATGTGGAGCAGTTCTTC
- | TRBD1 | TRBJ1-1 | TRBV11-1 | CASGFWTGDTEAFF | TGTGCCAGCGGATTTTGGACAGGCGACACTGAAGCTTTCTTT
- | - | TRBJ2-7 | TRBV7-2 | CASSLIGGPTIYEQYF | TGTGCCAGCAGCCTCATAGGCGGTCCAACGATCTACGAGCAGTACTTC
- | - | TRBJ1-5 | TRBV2 | CASSEAGQNNQPQHF | TGTGCCAGCAGTGAAGCCGGTCAGAACAATCAGCCCCAGCATTTT
few | - | TRBJ2-7 | TRBV2 | CASTGDFSYEQYF | TGTGCCAGCACGGGGGATTTCTCCTACGAGCAGTACTTC
few | - | TRBJ2-3 | TRBV13 | CASSLGGRADTQYF | TGTGCCAGCAGCTTAGGAGGCCGGGCCGATACGCAGTATTTT
- | TRBD1 | TRBJ2-2 | TRBV20-1 | CSARDRLNTGELFF | TGCAGTGCTAGGGACAGGTTAAACACCGGGGAGCTGTTTTTT
- | - | TRBJ2-7 | TRBV10-3 | CATREAGIGEQYF | TGTGCCACCAGGGAGGCGGGAATTGGGGAGCAGTACTTC
- | TRBD1 | TRBJ2-3 | TRBV12-3/TRBV12-4 | CASSGSRDREGDTQYF | TGTGCCAGCAGTGGAAGCCGGGACAGGGAAGGAGATACGCAGTATTTT
- | - | TRBJ1-1 | TRBV29-1 | CSGTTGPNTEAFF | TGCAGTGGGACTACGGGACCGAACACTGAAGCTTTCTTT
many | TRBD1 | TRBJ1-1 | TRBV7-2 | CASSTDRDTEAFF | TGCGCCAGCAGCACAGACAGGGACACTGAAGCTTTCTTT